What follows describes a single T cell receptor (beta chain). The antigen is unknown. This sample is drawn from a study of T cells after yellow fever vaccination. Study as a whole: SMART-Seq v4 Ultra Low Input handled preparation of low-cell-number fractions. The study's findings and limits: Detected again after the booster were most primary-vaccination clones, at nearly 97% CD4 and roughly 88% CD8. A small proportion of clonotypes was detected in both the CD4 and CD8 compartments.

In TCRdb, the 5' RACE reads were re-called with MiXCR into one record per CDR3 protein. The sample consists of approximately 600,000 distinct CDR3 sequences, more than 9% of them appearing once. Per the germline V gene, CDR1 is KGHSH and CDR2 is LQKENI. This CDR3 is built from 13 residues. Trimming stripped 3 bases from V and 12 bases from J, with 15 bases between. Sequencing used PBMCs, obtained on the day of the yellow fever booster vaccination. The chain couples TRBV18 to TRBJ2-1; D may be TRBD2 (5 bases). The sequence came from a man under 40 who received the YFV17D yellow fever vaccine. CDR3 region: CASSPGPGLVQFF. CDR3 sequence (DNA): TGTGCCAGCTCACCCGGGCCCGGACTGGTGCAGTTCTTC. Complete variable domain (other parts from reference TRBV18 and TRBJ2-1): NAGVMQNPRHLVRRRGQEARLRCSPMKGHSHVYWYRQLPEEGLKFMVYLQKENIIDESGMPKERFSAEFPKEGPSILRIQQVVRGDSAAYFCASSPGPGLVQFFGPGTRLTVL.